This T cell receptor (beta chain) was retrieved from a study of cytomegalovirus exposure and HLA in healthy donors. About the study: The study's early data release held some 85 million unique TCRs from HLA-typed donors. General study results and limits: TCR beta chains numbering some 160 were designated cytomegalovirus-associated. Later analysis identified a missense DCLRE1C variant that was linked to TCR beta V- and J-gene trimming.

To note about this clone: Its antigen is undetermined.

Trimming at V came to 3 bases and at J to 5 bases, leaving 8 bases not matched to a gene. CDR1 MGHRA and CDR2 YSYEKL come from the germline V gene. This CDR3 has 17 residues. It was with 60 Vbeta and 13 Jbeta primers that the PCR ran. Clones were read by immunoSEQ multiplex PCR, and TCRdb kept only the in-frame ones, dropping some. The listing records around 140,000 clones. Healthy donors of bone marrow made up the group. The rearrangement joins TRBV4-1 to TRBJ2-2, with 11 positions matching TRBD2. Source material: PBMCs. The receptor was isolated from a man aged 18 to 29 in good health and CMV-seronegative. CDR3 loop: CASSHALAGVSTGELFF. The CDR3 coding sequence is TGCGCCAGCAGCCACGCACTAGCGGGGGTTTCGACCGGGGAGCTGTTTTTT.